Below are 5 T cell receptor beta chains sequenced from a single sample in a study of metastatic and nonmetastatic thyroid tumors. MiXCR reprocessed the PCR reads for TCRdb. The sample carries approximately 86,000 clones, approximately 13% recorded once. No patient had received any treatment before thyroid surgery. The sample consisted of tumor tissue. The receptors shown here come from a female donor with papillary thyroid cancer or a benign thyroid nodule (not recorded which). Some clones in this sample may be carry-over from other donors' samples.

As for this clone: An end of the junction differs from the germline gene, which may be a read error. The J gene is TRBJ2-6, the V gene TRBV24-1; either TRBD1 or TRBD2 may supply D (6 bases each). This CDR3 region has 13 residues. Germline V lookup: CDR1 KGHDR, CDR2 SFDVKD. For the CDR3, the DNA is TGTGCCACCAGCAAAACGGGGGCCAACGTCCTGGCTTTC. Its protein product is CATSKTGANVLAF.

The chain joins TRBV20-1 to TRBJ2-5, with D unclear. V gave up 4 bases and J gave up 2 bases, with 11 bases separating them. CDR1 is DFQATT, CDR2 SNEGSKA, per germline (reference sequence). This CDR3 is 13 amino acids long. This CDR3 is CSAMMTRQETQYF. The DNA for the CDR3 is TGCAGTGCTATGATGACTCGACAAGAGACCCAGTACTTC.

This chain connects TRBV5-1 to TRBJ2-3; D not resolved. CDR1 is SGHRS and CDR2 is YFSETQ in the germline V gene. The CDR3 spans 16 residues. Trimming took off 0 bases at V and 0 bases at J, with 11 bases between the two ends. The CDR3 region is CASSLGGGTSTDTQYF. CDR3 nucleotide sequence: TGCGCCAGCAGCTTGGGGGGTGGAACTAGCACAGATACGCAGTATTTT. Variable domain in full (rest from reference TRBV5-1 and TRBJ2-3): KAGVTQTPRYLIKTRGQQVTLSCSPISGHRSVSWYQQTPGQGLQFLFEYFSETQRNKGNFPGRFSGRQFSNSRSEMNVSTLELGDSALYLCASSLGGGTSTDTQYFGPGTRLTVL.

Many counts were recorded for this clone. The chain employs TRBV11-3 and TRBJ2-6; 7 nucleotides align to TRBD2. The CDR3 spans 16 residues. Germline lookup yields CDR1 SGHNT and CDR2 YENEEA. V shed 1 base and J 2 bases; nucleotides not matched to a gene: 2. CDR3 amino acids: CASSLGRGAGANVLTF. As DNA, the CDR3 is TGTGCCAGCAGCTTAGGACGGGGGGCTGGGGCCAACGTCCTGACTTTC. Full variable domain (remainder filled in from reference TRBV11-3 and TRBJ2-6): EAGVVQSPRYKIIEKKQPVAFWCNPISGHNTLYWYLQNLGQGPELLIRYENEEAVDDSQLPKDRFSAERLKGVDSTLKIQPAELGDSAVYLCASSLGRGAGANVLTFGAGSRLTVL.

This clone was observed many times. The J gene is TRBJ1-5, the V gene TRBV19; 8 bases match TRBD1. The CDR3 consists of 16 residues. Per germline, CDR1 LNHDA and CDR2 SQIVND (reference sequence). V trimming: 6 bases; J trimming: 3 bases; junction bases outside the gene matches: 10. CDR3 nucleotide sequence: TGTGCCAGTAGCCCAGGGGGCCTCTCCCCCAATCAGCCCCAGCATTTT. As protein: CASSPGGLSPNQPQHF.